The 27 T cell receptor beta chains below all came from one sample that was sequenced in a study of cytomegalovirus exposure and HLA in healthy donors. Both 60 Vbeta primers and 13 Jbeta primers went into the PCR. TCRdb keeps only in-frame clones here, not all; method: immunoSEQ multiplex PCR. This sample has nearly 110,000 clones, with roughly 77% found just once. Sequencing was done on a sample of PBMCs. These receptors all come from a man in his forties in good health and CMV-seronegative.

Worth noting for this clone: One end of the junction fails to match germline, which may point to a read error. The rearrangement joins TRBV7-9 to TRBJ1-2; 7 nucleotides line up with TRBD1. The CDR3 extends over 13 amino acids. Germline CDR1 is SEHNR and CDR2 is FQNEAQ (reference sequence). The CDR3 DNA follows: TGTTCCAGCAGCCCATCGTACAGGGGAACCTACACCTTC. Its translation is CSSSPSYRGTYTF.

CDR3: CASSLVAGAKGEQFF. In nucleotides, the CDR3 is TGTGCCAGCAGCTTAGTTGCGGGGGCGAAAGGTGAGCAGTTCTTC. The V and J genes are TRBV7-2 and TRBJ2-1, with D perhaps TRBD2 (7 bases). The V gene's germline CDR1 is SGHTA and CDR2 FQGNSA. V lost 1 base, J lost 9 bases, and 16 bases lay in between. The length of the CDR3 is 15 residues. Looking up the rest from reference TRBV7-2 and TRBJ2-1 gives the full variable domain: GAGVSQSPSNKVTEKGKDVELRCDPISGHTALYWYRQSLGQGLEFLIYFQGNSAPDKSGLPSDRFSAERTGGSVSTLTIQRTQQEDSAVYLCASSLVAGAKGEQFFGPGTRLTVL.

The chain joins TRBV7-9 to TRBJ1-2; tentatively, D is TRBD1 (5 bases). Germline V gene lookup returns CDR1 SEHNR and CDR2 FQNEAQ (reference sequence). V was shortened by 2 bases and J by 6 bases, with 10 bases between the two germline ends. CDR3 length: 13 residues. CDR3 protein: CASSLQGSHGYTF. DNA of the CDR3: TGTGCCAGCAGCTTACAGGGTTCCCATGGCTACACCTTC. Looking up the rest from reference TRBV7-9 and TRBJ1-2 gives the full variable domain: DTGVSQNPRHKITKRGQNVTFRCDPISEHNRLYWYRQTLGQGPEFLTYFQNEAQLEKSRLLSDRFSAERPKGSFSTLEIQRTEQGDSAMYLCASSLQGSHGYTFGSGTRLTVV.

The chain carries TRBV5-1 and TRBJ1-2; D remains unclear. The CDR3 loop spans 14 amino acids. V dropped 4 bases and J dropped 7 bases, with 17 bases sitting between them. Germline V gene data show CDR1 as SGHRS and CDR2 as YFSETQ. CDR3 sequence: CASSPDAGMVGYTF. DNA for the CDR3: TGCGCCAGCAGCCCTGACGCGGGGATGGTTGGCTACACCTTC.

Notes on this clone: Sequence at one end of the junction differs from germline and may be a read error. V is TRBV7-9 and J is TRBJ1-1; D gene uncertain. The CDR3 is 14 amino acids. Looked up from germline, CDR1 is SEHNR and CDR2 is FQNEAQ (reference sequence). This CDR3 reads CSSSLASRNTEAFF. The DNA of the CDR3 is TGTTCCAGCAGCTTAGCGAGTCGGAACACTGAAGCTTTCTTT.

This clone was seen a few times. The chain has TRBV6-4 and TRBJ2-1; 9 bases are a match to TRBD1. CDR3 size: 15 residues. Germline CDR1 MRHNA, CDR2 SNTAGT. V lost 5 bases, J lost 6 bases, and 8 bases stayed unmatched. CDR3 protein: CASSPQGAEGNEQFF. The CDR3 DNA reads TGTGCCAGCAGTCCACAGGGGGCGGAAGGCAATGAGCAGTTCTTC.

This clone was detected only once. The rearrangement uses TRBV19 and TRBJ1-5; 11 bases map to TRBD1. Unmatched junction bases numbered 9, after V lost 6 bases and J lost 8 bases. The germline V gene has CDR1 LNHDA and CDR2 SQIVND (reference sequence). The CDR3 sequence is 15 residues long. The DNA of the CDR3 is TGTGCCAGTAGGGGACAGGGGGAAGCAATCAAGCCCCAGCATTTT. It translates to CASRGQGEAIKPQHF.

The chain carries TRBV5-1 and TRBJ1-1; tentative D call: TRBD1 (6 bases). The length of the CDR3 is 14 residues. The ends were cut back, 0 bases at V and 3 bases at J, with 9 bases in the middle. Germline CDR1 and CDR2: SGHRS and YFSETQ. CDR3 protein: CASSLVAGDTEAFF. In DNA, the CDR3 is TGCGCCAGCAGCTTGGTCGCAGGGGACACTGAAGCTTTCTTT.

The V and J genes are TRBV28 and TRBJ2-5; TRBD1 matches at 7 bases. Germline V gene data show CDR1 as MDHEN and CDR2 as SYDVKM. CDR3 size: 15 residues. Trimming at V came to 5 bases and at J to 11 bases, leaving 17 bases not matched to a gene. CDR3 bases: TGTGCCAGCAGTCCCCAAACAGGGGCGAGGCCGGAGCAGTACTTC. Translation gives CASSPQTGARPEQYF.

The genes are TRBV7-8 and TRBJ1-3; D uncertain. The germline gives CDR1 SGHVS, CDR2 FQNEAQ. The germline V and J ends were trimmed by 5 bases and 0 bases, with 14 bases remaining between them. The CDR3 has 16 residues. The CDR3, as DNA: TGTGCCAGCAGCCTCCAGCGGAGCCCCTCTGGAAACACCATATATTTT. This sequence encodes CASSLQRSPSGNTIYF.

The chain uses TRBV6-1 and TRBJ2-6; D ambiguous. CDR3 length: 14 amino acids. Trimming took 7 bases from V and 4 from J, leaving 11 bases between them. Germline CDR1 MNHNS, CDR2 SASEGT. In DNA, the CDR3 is TGTGCCAGCACAGCAAGCGTCGGGGCCAACGTCCTGACTTTC. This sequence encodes CASTASVGANVLTF.

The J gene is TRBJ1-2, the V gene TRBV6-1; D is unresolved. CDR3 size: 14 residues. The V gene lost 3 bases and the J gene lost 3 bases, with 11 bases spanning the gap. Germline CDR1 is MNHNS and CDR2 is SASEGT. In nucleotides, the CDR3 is TGTGCCAGCAGTGACGTGGGGAGCTACTATGGCTACACCTTC. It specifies CASSDVGSYYGYTF.

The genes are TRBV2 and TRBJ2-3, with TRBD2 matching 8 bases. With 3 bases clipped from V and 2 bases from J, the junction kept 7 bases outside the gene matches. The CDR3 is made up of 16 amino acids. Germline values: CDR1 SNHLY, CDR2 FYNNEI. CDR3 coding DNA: TGTGCCAGCAGTGACAGGCGGGGGGATCTCACAGATACGCAGTATTTT. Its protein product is CASSDRRGDLTDTQYF.

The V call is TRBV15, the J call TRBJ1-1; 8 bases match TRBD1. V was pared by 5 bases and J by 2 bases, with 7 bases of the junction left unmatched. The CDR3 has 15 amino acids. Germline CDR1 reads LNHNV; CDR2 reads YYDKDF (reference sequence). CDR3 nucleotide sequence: TGTGCCACCAGCCGCGGCGGGACAGGAAACACTGAAGCTTTCTTT. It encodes CATSRGGTGNTEAFF.

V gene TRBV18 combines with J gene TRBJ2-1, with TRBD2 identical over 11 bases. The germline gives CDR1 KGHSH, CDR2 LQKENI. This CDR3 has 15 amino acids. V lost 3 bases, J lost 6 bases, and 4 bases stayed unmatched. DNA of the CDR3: TGTGCCAGCTCACCCCCGCTAGCGGGGGGCAATGAGCAGTTCTTC. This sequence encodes CASSPPLAGGNEQFF. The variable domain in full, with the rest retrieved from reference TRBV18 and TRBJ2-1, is NAGVMQNPRHLVRRRGQEARLRCSPMKGHSHVYWYRQLPEEGLKFMVYLQKENIIDESGMPKERFSAEFPKEGPSILRIQQVVRGDSAAYFCASSPPLAGGNEQFFGPGTRLTVL.

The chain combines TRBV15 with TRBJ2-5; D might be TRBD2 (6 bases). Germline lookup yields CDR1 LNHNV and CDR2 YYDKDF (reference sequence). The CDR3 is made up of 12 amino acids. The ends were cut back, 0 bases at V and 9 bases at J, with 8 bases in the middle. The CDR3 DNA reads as TGTGCCACCAGCAGAGATTGGGGGGCCCAGTACTTC. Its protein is CATSRDWGAQYF.

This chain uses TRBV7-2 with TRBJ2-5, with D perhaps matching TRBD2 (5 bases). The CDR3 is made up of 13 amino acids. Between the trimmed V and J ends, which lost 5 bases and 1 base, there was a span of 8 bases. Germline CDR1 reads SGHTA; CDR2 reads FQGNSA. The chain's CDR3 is CASSGRAQETQYF. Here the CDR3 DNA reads TGTGCCAGCAGCGGGAGAGCCCAAGAGACCCAGTACTTC.

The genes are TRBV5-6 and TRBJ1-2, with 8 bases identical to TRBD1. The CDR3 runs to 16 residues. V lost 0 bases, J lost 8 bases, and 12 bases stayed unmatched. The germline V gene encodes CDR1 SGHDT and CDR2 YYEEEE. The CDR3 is CASSLGVGTGLLGYTF. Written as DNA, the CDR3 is TGTGCCAGCAGCTTGGGGGTCGGGACAGGACTTTTGGGCTACACCTTC.

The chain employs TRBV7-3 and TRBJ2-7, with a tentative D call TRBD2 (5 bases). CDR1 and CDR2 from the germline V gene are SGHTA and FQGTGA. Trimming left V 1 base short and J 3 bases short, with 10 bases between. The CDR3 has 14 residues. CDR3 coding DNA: TGTGCCAGCAGCTTAATGGCTGGGAGCTACGAGCAGTACTTC. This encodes CASSLMAGSYEQYF.

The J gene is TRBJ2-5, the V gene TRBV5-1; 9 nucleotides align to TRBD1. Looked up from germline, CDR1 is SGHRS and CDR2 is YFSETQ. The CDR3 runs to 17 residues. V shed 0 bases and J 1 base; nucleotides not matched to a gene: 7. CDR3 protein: CASSLGDRVATQETQYF. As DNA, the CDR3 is TGCGCCAGCAGCTTGGGGGACAGGGTCGCCACCCAAGAGACCCAGTACTTC.

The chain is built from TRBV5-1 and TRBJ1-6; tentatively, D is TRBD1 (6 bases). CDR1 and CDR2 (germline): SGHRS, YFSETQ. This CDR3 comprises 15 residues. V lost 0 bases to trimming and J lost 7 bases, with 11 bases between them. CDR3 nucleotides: TGCGCCAGCAGCTTGGGGCAGGGGCCGAATTCACCCCTCCACTTT. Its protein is CASSLGQGPNSPLHF.

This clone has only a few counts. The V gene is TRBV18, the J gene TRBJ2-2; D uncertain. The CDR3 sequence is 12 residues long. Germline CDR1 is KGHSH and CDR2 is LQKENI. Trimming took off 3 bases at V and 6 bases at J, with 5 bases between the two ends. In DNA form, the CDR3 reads TGTGCCAGCTCACCCCGAGCCGGGGAGCTGTTTTTT. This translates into CASSPRAGELFF.

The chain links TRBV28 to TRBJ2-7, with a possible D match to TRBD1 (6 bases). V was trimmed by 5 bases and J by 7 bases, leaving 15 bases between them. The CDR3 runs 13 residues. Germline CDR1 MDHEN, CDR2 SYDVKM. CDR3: CASSLTYREEQYF. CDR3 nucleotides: TGTGCCAGCAGTCTAACCTACAGGGAGGAGCAGTACTTC.

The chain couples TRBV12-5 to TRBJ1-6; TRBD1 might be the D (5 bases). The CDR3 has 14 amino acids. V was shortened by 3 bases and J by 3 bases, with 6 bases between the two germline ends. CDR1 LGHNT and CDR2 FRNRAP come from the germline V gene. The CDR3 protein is CASGFGHYNSPLHF. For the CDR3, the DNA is TGTGCTAGTGGTTTTGGACACTATAATTCACCCCTCCACTTT.

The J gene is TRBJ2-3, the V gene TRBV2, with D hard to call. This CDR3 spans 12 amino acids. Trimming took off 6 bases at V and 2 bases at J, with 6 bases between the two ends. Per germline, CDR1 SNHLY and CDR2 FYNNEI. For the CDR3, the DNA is TGTGCCAGCAGACACGACACAGATACGCAGTATTTT. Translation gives CASRHDTDTQYF. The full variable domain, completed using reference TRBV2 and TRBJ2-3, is EPEVTQTPSHQVTQMGQEVILRCVPISNHLYFYWYRQILGQKVEFLVSFYNNEISEKSEIFDDQFSVERPDGSNFTLKIRSTKLEDSAMYFCASRHDTDTQYFGPGTRLTVL.

In nucleotides, the CDR3 is TGTGCCAGCAGCGACCGGACGGGCCAGGGGACCCAGTACTTC. As protein: CASSDRTGQGTQYF. V is TRBV9 and J is TRBJ2-5; perhaps TRBD1 as D (5 bases). This CDR3 is built from 14 residues. CDR1 SGDLS and CDR2 YYNGEE come from the germline V gene. Trimming removed 3 bases from V and 7 bases from J, with 16 bases in between.

The CDR3, as DNA: TGTGCCAGCAGCTTATCCGCTTACAGTTCCTCTGGAAACACCATATATTTT. Its protein product is CASSLSAYSSSGNTIYF. The rearrangement joins TRBV11-1 to TRBJ1-3, with D hard to call. The V and J ends lost 2 bases and 0 bases respectively, with 14 bases between them. Germline V lookup: CDR1 SGHAT, CDR2 FQDESV (reference sequence). The CDR3 consists of 17 residues.